A selection of T cell receptor beta chains follows, all from one sample in a study of OX40 agonist ivuxolimab in advanced cancers. TCRdb's copy holds only in-frame clones and misses some; the assay was immunoSEQ multiplex PCR. The sample has about 98,000 clones, 75% to 90% seen once. Sequenced material: CD4+ or CD8+ T cells sorted from blood, taken in a trial of the OX40 agonist ivuxolimab. The receptors come from an adult with an advanced solid tumor such as melanoma, head and neck, liver or kidney cancer. CDR3s include the opening cysteine and the closing phenylalanine or tryptophan. D genes are given only for firm matches. Not every row has a clone size; where given, it reads once, few, many or a size class.

CDR3 DNA: TGTGCCAGCAGCGTCGCTTTGGGGCGTCGGGCTGAAGCTTTCTTT
CDR3 protein: CASSVALGRRAEAFF
D gene: NA
clone size: NA
V gene: TRBV7-2
J gene: TRBJ1-1

CDR3 DNA: TGTGCCAGCAGTTTCACTAGCCTTACTTACAATGAGCAGTTCTTC
CDR3 protein: CASSFTSLTYNEQFF
D gene: NA
clone size: NA
V gene: TRBV7-2
J gene: TRBJ2-1

CDR3 DNA: TGTGCCAGCAGCCCCCGGGAGACCAATGAGCAGTTCTTC
CDR3 protein: CASSPRETNEQFF
D gene: NA
clone size: NA
V gene: TRBV11-1
J gene: TRBJ2-1

CDR3 DNA: TGTGCCTGGAGTGTTGGAGGGGTATACTATGGCTACACCTTC
CDR3 protein: CAWSVGGVYYGYTF
D gene: NA
clone size: NA
V gene: TRBV30
J gene: TRBJ1-2

CDR3 DNA: TGTGCCAGCTCACCACAAGGCGGGAGCTTTGATACGCAGTATTTT
CDR3 protein: CASSPQGGSFDTQYF
D gene: TRBD2
clone size: NA
V gene: TRBV18
J gene: TRBJ2-3

CDR3 DNA: TGTGCCAGCAGCTTAGATGGAGGGGGCGATGAGCAGTTCTTC
CDR3 protein: CASSLDGGGDEQFF
D gene: NA
clone size: NA
V gene: TRBV11-3
J gene: TRBJ2-1

CDR3 DNA: TGTGCCAGTAAGGTCACAGGGAACACTGAAGCTTTCTTT
CDR3 protein: CASKVTGNTEAFF
D gene: NA
clone size: NA
V gene: TRBV19
J gene: TRBJ1-1

CDR3 DNA: TGTGCCAGCAGGGCGGCTAGCACAGATACGCAGTATTTT
CDR3 protein: CASRAASTDTQYF
D gene: NA
clone size: NA
V gene: TRBV5-4
J gene: TRBJ2-3

CDR3 DNA: TGTGCCAGCAGTCTGGCGGGATCCTCCTACAATGAGCAGTTCTTC
CDR3 protein: CASSLAGSSYNEQFF
D gene: NA
clone size: NA
V gene: TRBV6-6
J gene: TRBJ2-1

CDR3 DNA: TGTGCCATCAGTCAGGGGACCACAGATACGCAGTATTTT
CDR3 protein: CAISQGTTDTQYF
D gene: NA
clone size: NA
V gene: TRBV10-3
J gene: TRBJ2-3

CDR3 DNA: TGTGCCAGCAGTTCAGTCGCAGATACGCAGTATTTT
CDR3 protein: CASSSVADTQYF
D gene: NA
clone size: NA
V gene: TRBV2
J gene: TRBJ2-3

CDR3 DNA: TGTGCCAGTAGGCCTATGGCAGGGCCTTTCAATGAGCAGTTCTTC
CDR3 protein: CASRPMAGPFNEQFF
D gene: NA
clone size: NA
V gene: TRBV19
J gene: TRBJ2-1

CDR3 DNA: TGTGCCAGCAGACAATTACAGGCGATGAACACTGAAGCTTTCTTT
CDR3 protein: CASRQLQAMNTEAFF
D gene: NA
clone size: NA
V gene: TRBV7-9
J gene: TRBJ1-1

CDR3 DNA: TGCGCCAGCAGCCCTCTAGGGGTCTCCTATAATTCACCCCTCCACTTT
CDR3 protein: CASSPLGVSYNSPLHF
D gene: NA
clone size: NA
V gene: TRBV5-1
J gene: TRBJ1-6

CDR3 DNA: TGCGCCAGCAGTTCGCAGAGCGGGATTAGGAATGAGCAGTTCTTC
CDR3 protein: CASSSQSGIRNEQFF
D gene: TRBD2
clone size: NA
V gene: TRBV5-1
J gene: TRBJ2-1

CDR3 DNA: TGTGCTAGCAGCCGGGACACCCGTCAAAAACTGTTTTTT
CDR3 protein: CASSRDTRQKLFF
D gene: NA
clone size: once
V gene: TRBV7-7
J gene: TRBJ1-4

CDR3 DNA: TGTGCCAGCAGTTCGGAGAAACTGTTTTTT
CDR3 protein: CASSSEKLFF
D gene: NA
clone size: NA
V gene: TRBV28
J gene: TRBJ1-4

CDR3 DNA: TGCGCCAGCAGCTGGACCGGGACTGGAGACTACAATGAGCAGTTCTTC
CDR3 protein: CASSWTGTGDYNEQFF
D gene: NA
clone size: NA
V gene: TRBV5-1
J gene: TRBJ2-1

CDR3 DNA: TGTGCCAGCAGCCTCACCAAATGGAACTATGGCTACACCTTC
CDR3 protein: CASSLTKWNYGYTF
D gene: NA
clone size: NA
V gene: TRBV5-8
J gene: TRBJ1-2

CDR3 DNA: TGTGCCAGCAGCGGACTCAGGGGTGGTGCTAACTATGGCTACACCTTC
CDR3 protein: CASSGLRGGANYGYTF
D gene: NA
clone size: NA
V gene: TRBV13
J gene: TRBJ1-2

CDR3 DNA: TGCGCCAGCAGCTTGGGGACTAGCGGGAGTAATGAGCAGTTCTTC
CDR3 protein: CASSLGTSGSNEQFF
D gene: TRBD2
clone size: NA
V gene: TRBV5-1
J gene: TRBJ2-1

CDR3 DNA: TGCGCCAGCAGCTTTCCCGAAGGAGGCGGAAAACTGTTTTTT
CDR3 protein: CASSFPEGGGKLFF
D gene: NA
clone size: NA
V gene: TRBV5-1
J gene: TRBJ1-4

CDR3 DNA: TGTGCCAGTAACCCGGGACTCGCAGACAATGAGCAGTTCTTC
CDR3 protein: CASNPGLADNEQFF
D gene: NA
clone size: NA
V gene: TRBV10-3
J gene: TRBJ2-1

CDR3 DNA: TGTGCCAGCAGCCCGGGGGGGGGCATGAGCAATCAGCCCCAGCATTTT
CDR3 protein: CASSPGGGMSNQPQHF
D gene: NA
clone size: NA
V gene: TRBV5-6
J gene: TRBJ1-5

CDR3 DNA: TGTGCCAGTAGTTTCGGACAGGGGGCATACAATGAGCAGTTCTTC
CDR3 protein: CASSFGQGAYNEQFF
D gene: TRBD1
clone size: NA
V gene: TRBV19
J gene: TRBJ2-1

CDR3 DNA: TGTGCCAGCAGTGACCCAGCGGTCTCTGGAAACACCATATATTTT
CDR3 protein: CASSDPAVSGNTIYF
D gene: NA
clone size: NA
V gene: TRBV6-1
J gene: TRBJ1-3

CDR3 DNA: TGTGCCAGCAGCTTCCGGGACAGGGCGATCTACGAGCAGTACTTC
CDR3 protein: CASSFRDRAIYEQYF
D gene: TRBD1
clone size: NA
V gene: TRBV5-8
J gene: TRBJ2-7

CDR3 DNA: TGTGCCAGCAGCTTGACTAGCGGGAGGTACAATGAGCAGTTCTTC
CDR3 protein: CASSLTSGRYNEQFF
D gene: TRBD2
clone size: NA
V gene: TRBV5-6
J gene: TRBJ2-1

CDR3 DNA: TGTGCCAGCAGCTTAGTGACTGGGGAAAAACTGTTTTTT
CDR3 protein: CASSLVTGEKLFF
D gene: NA
clone size: NA
V gene: TRBV7-8
J gene: TRBJ1-4

CDR3 DNA: TGTGCCTGGAGTGTACTCCCGCTAGGGGGCTACACCTTC
CDR3 protein: CAWSVLPLGGYTF
D gene: NA
clone size: NA
V gene: TRBV30
J gene: TRBJ1-2

CDR3 DNA: TGTGCCAGCAGGAACAGCCAAGAGACCCAGTACTTC
CDR3 protein: CASRNSQETQYF
D gene: NA
clone size: NA
V gene: TRBV6-5
J gene: TRBJ2-5

CDR3 DNA: TGCGCCAGCAGCCCGGATGCACGAGGTACGCAGTATTTT
CDR3 protein: CASSPDARGTQYF
D gene: NA
clone size: NA
V gene: TRBV5-1
J gene: TRBJ2-3

CDR3 DNA: TGTGCCATCAGCTCGACTAGCGGGAAAGGGTACGAGCAGTACTTC
CDR3 protein: CAISSTSGKGYEQYF
D gene: TRBD2
clone size: NA
V gene: TRBV10-3
J gene: TRBJ2-7

CDR3 DNA: TGTGCCAGCAGTCCCCGTTCGCGGGGCTACAATGAGCAGTTCTTC
CDR3 protein: CASSPRSRGYNEQFF
D gene: NA
clone size: NA
V gene: TRBV27
J gene: TRBJ2-1

CDR3 DNA: TGTGCCAGCAGTTTAAGGGCCTTCACAGGGGTTCGCGGCTACACCTTC
CDR3 protein: CASSLRAFTGVRGYTF
D gene: TRBD1
clone size: NA
V gene: TRBV27
J gene: TRBJ1-2

CDR3 DNA: TGCAGCGTCGCTGGGACAGATTGGGCCAACGTCCTGACTTTC
CDR3 protein: CSVAGTDWANVLTF
D gene: TRBD1
clone size: NA
V gene: TRBV29-1
J gene: TRBJ2-6

CDR3 DNA: TGTGCCAGCAGTAACTACAATGAGCAGTTCTTC
CDR3 protein: CASSNYNEQFF
D gene: NA
clone size: NA
V gene: TRBV27
J gene: TRBJ2-1

CDR3 DNA: TGCGCCAGCAGCTTCCTGGGGGCTGAAGCTTTCTTT
CDR3 protein: CASSFLGAEAFF
D gene: NA
clone size: NA
V gene: TRBV5-1
J gene: TRBJ1-1

CDR3 DNA: TGTGCCAGCAGCAAGTCGGCCCCAGGGATGAACACTGAAGCTTTCTTT
CDR3 protein: CASSKSAPGMNTEAFF
D gene: NA
clone size: NA
V gene: TRBV7-8
J gene: TRBJ1-1

CDR3 DNA: TGCGCCAGCAGCCGGGGACAGGGAGGGGAGACCCAGTACTTC
CDR3 protein: CASSRGQGGETQYF
D gene: TRBD1
clone size: NA
V gene: TRBV5-1
J gene: TRBJ2-5

CDR3 DNA: TGTGCCACCAACAGGGGAGGAGGCAATCAGCCCCAGCATTTT
CDR3 protein: CATNRGGGNQPQHF
D gene: TRBD1
clone size: NA
V gene: TRBV18
J gene: TRBJ1-5

CDR3 DNA: TGCGCCAGCAGCTCCCAAGGAAGCCCCAATGAGCAGTTCTTC
CDR3 protein: CASSSQGSPNEQFF
D gene: NA
clone size: NA
V gene: TRBV5-1
J gene: TRBJ2-1

CDR3 DNA: TGTGCCAGTAGTATCCTAAGCGGGGGCGCCACAGATACGCAGTATTTT
CDR3 protein: CASSILSGGATDTQYF
D gene: TRBD2
clone size: NA
V gene: TRBV19
J gene: TRBJ2-3

CDR3 DNA: TGTGCCAGCAGCTTAGGGACAGGGTTCCCCCGGGCTGAAGCTTTCTTT
CDR3 protein: CASSLGTGFPRAEAFF
D gene: TRBD1
clone size: NA
V gene: TRBV7-9
J gene: TRBJ1-1